These 2 T cell receptor beta chains came from one sample sequenced in a study of blood T cells in healthy people across ages. Together with a sample-barcoded 5' primer, a J-beta primer mix was included in a second PCR lasting about 7 to 11 cycles. TCRdb redid the calling of the 5' RACE reads with MiXCR, one entry per CDR3 protein. The sample lists 800,000 to 950,000 distinct CDR3 sequences, roughly 34% occurring once. Sequencing was done on a sample of blood. The receptors originated from a man aged 18 to 35 in good health.

The chain uses TRBV4-1 and TRBJ2-1, with D possibly matching TRBD1 (6 bases). The J call could be wrong; TRBJ2-7 is a better fit for the DNA end. Per the germline V gene, CDR1 is MGHRA and CDR2 is YSYEKL. This CDR3 contains 16 residues. CDR3 residues: CASSQAGTPTYNEQYF. The CDR3 bases are TGCGCCAGCAGCCAAGCTGGGACACCTACCTACAATGAGCAGTACTTC.

This clonotype was detected a few times. The rearrangement links TRBV4-1 to TRBJ2-4; 9 bases are a match to TRBD1. The CDR3 covers 14 residues. The V and J ends lost 5 bases and 9 bases, in that order; junction bases with no gene match: 8. In germline, CDR1 is MGHRA, CDR2 YSYEKL. CDR3 sequence: CASSSGQGLTIQYF. CDR3 in DNA: TGCGCCAGCAGCTCAGGACAGGGGCTCACCATTCAGTACTTC.